The 27 T cell receptor beta chains below all came from one sample that was sequenced in a study of human T cells and chemical hapten exposure. Time point meaning: pre-sensitization, week 0. Treatment given: therapeutic diphenylcyclopropenone sensitization with weekly scalp DPC. MiXCR was run by TCRdb on the RACE reads, yielding one entry per CDR3 protein. The sample holds some 300,000 distinct CDR3 sequences, about 5.4% seen once. The sample was whole blood, taken in connection with sensitization to the hapten diphenylcyclopropenone (DPC). Every receptor here comes from a woman between 18 and 29 years old with alopecia areata. Some clones in this sample may be carry-over from other donors' samples.

This clonotype has a count of ten or more. The V call is TRBV10-3, the J call TRBJ2-7, with 7 bases that match TRBD1. The germline CDR1 and CDR2 sequences are ENHRY and SYGVKD. V lost 0 bases and J lost 0; bases outside the gene matches: 5. The CDR3 totals 16 residues. This chain's CDR3 is CAISESTGTDSYEQYF. The CDR3, as DNA: TGTGCCATCAGTGAGTCGACCGGGACAGACTCCTACGAGCAGTACTTC.

This clonotype was picked up many times. The chain has TRBV5-1 and TRBJ1-5, with D possibly TRBD1 on 5 matching bases. Trimming pared 0 bases from V and 4 bases from J, leaving 8 bases between. This CDR3 comprises 14 residues. CDR1 is SGHRS and CDR2 is YFSETQ in the germline V gene. CDR3: CASSLVPGNQPQHF. CDR3 sequence (DNA): TGCGCCAGCAGCTTGGTACCAGGGAATCAGCCCCAGCATTTT.

This clonotype occurred a few times. This chain joins TRBV13 and TRBJ1-2, with 8 bases fitting TRBD1. The CDR3 totals 14 residues. Germline CDR1 PRHDT, CDR2 FYEKMQ (reference sequence). V was pared by 5 bases and J by 5 bases, with 7 bases of the junction left unmatched. The CDR3 loop reads CASSLQGVYYGYTF. The CDR3 nucleotides read TGTGCCAGCAGCCTACAGGGGGTGTATTATGGCTACACCTTC.

CDR3 region: CASSPGTSGGANTQYF. CDR3 DNA sequence: TGTGCCAGCAGTCCCGGGACTAGCGGGGGGGCAAATACGCAGTATTTT. V gene TRBV6-2 or TRBV6-3 combines with J gene TRBJ2-3, with 16 bases matching TRBD2. Unmatched junction bases numbered 6, after V lost 5 bases and J lost 7 bases. Germline CDR1 and CDR2: MNHEY and SVGEGT. There are 16 residues in the CDR3.

This clonotype occurred many times. V and J are TRBV4-2 and TRBJ2-1; 7 nucleotides agree with TRBD1. The CDR3 totals 16 residues. Germline V gene data show CDR1 as LGHNA and CDR2 as YNFKEQ. V dropped 0 bases and J dropped 6; count of bases not matched to a gene: 8. The CDR3 nucleotides are TGTGCCAGCAGCCAAGATATGAGGGGGCGTGTCAATGAGCAGTTCTTC. Protein: CASSQDMRGRVNEQFF.

This clonotype was recorded a few times. This sequence joins TRBV12-3 or TRBV12-4 and TRBJ1-4; no clear D gene. V was cut by 6 bases and J by 0 bases, with 8 bases left in between. This CDR3 region has 14 residues. The CDR3 DNA sequence: TGTGCCAGCAGGCCTAGCGCAACTAATGAAAAACTGTTTTTT. Translation: CASRPSATNEKLFF.

This rearrangement joins TRBV6-2 or TRBV6-3 to TRBJ1-5; a weak D match, TRBD1 (5 bases). CDR3 length equals 16 residues. V gave up 4 bases and J gave up 3 bases, with 16 bases separating them. Germline V gene sequence: CDR1 MNHEY, CDR2 SVGEGT. The CDR3 DNA follows: TGTGCCAGCAGTTCCAGCGGGACGGCGTACAATCAGCCCCAGCATTTT. Its translation: CASSSSGTAYNQPQHF.

This clonotype was counted many times. The CDR3 DNA follows: TGTGCCAGCAGCCAGGACAGTGCTGGCGCCTACGAGCAGTACTTC. Translated, it gives CASSQDSAGAYEQYF. The chain combines TRBV3-1 with TRBJ2-7, with D possibly TRBD1 on 6 matching bases. V shed 3 bases and J shed 2 bases, with 14 bases lying between them. The CDR3 runs 15 residues. From germline, CDR1 is LGHDT and CDR2 YNNKEL (reference sequence).

V usage is TRBV3-1 and J usage is TRBJ1-5, with TRBD1 matching over 7 bases. Per germline, CDR1 LGHDT and CDR2 YNNKEL (reference sequence). The V and J ends lost 5 bases and 7 bases, in that order; junction bases with no gene match: 8. The CDR3 loop spans 14 amino acids. The CDR3: CASSNWDREQPQHF. The CDR3 DNA reads TGTGCCAGCAGCAATTGGGACAGAGAGCAGCCCCAGCATTTT.

This clonotype was detected ten times or more. This sequence joins TRBV7-9 and TRBJ2-1; D ambiguous. Germline CDR1 is SEHNR and CDR2 is FQNEAQ (reference sequence). The V end lost 1 base, the J end lost 4 bases, and 5 bases lay between the germline ends. The CDR3 runs 13 residues. CDR3 coding DNA: TGTGCCAGCAGCTTAGTAGTGTACAATGAGCAGTTCTTC. Its translation is CASSLVVYNEQFF. Drawing the rest from reference TRBV7-9 and TRBJ2-1, the complete variable domain is DTGVSQNPRHKITKRGQNVTFRCDPISEHNRLYWYRQTLGQGPEFLTYFQNEAQLEKSRLLSDRFSAERPKGSFSTLEIQRTEQGDSAMYLCASSLVVYNEQFFGPGTRLTVL.

The gene calls are TRBV10-3 and TRBJ2-7; 7 bases match TRBD1. Germline V gene data show CDR1 as ENHRY and CDR2 as SYGVKD. The CDR3 totals 13 residues. Trimming removed 9 bases from V and 6 bases from J; junction bases left unmatched: 11. This CDR3 is CAITPGQNAEQYF. CDR3 bases: TGTGCCATTACTCCGGGACAGAATGCCGAGCAGTACTTC.

This clonotype came up many times. The chain has TRBV2 and TRBJ2-4; TRBD1 matches 9 bases. This CDR3 contains 15 residues. Losses at the gene ends were 8 bases for V and 1 base for J; bases not matched to a gene: 6. Germline values: CDR1 SNHLY, CDR2 FYNNEI. In DNA form, the CDR3 reads TGTGCCAGCCTCCGCGGGACAGGGGCCAAAAACATTCAGTACTTC. Its translation: CASLRGTGAKNIQYF.

This clonotype was observed a handful of times. The rearrangement joins TRBV7-2 to TRBJ1-2; 10 bases fit TRBD1. This CDR3 is built from 15 residues. V was clipped by 4 bases and J by 4 bases; unmatched bases: 6. The V gene's germline CDR1 is SGHTA and CDR2 FQGNSA. This CDR3 is CASSSWDRGGYGYTF. CDR3 coding DNA: TGTGCCAGCAGCTCCTGGGACAGGGGTGGCTATGGCTACACCTTC.

This rearrangement joins TRBV5-6 to TRBJ2-7; a possible D gene is TRBD2 (5 bases). The germline gives CDR1 SGHDT, CDR2 YYEEEE. This CDR3 spans 12 amino acids. Trimming pared 4 bases from V and 11 bases from J, leaving 16 bases between. CDR3 sequence reads: CASSIRSNGEYF. CDR3 coding DNA: TGTGCCAGCAGCATACGCTCTAACGGGGAGTACTTC.

At least ten counts were recorded for this clonotype. A junction boundary mismatches the germline segment, possibly from a read error. The chain uses TRBV4-3 and TRBJ2-5, with TRBD2 matching 10 bases. The CDR3 extends over 15 amino acids. Per the germline V gene, CDR1 is LGHNA and CDR2 is YSLEER. The CDR3 DNA reads as TGTGCCAGCAGCCAAGAGCGGGGGGGCCAAGAGACCCAGTACTTC. It translates to CASSQERGGQETQYF.

The sample holds many counts of this clonotype. This rearrangement joins TRBV10-3 to TRBJ1-5; 8 bases are shared with TRBD1. Trimming removed 0 bases from V and 4 bases from J; junction bases left unmatched: 2. Germline CDR1 and CDR2: ENHRY and SYGVKD. The CDR3 has 15 residues. In nucleotides, the CDR3 is TGTGCCATCAGTGAGTCCAGGGGGCAAAATCAGCCCCAGCATTTT. This encodes CAISESRGQNQPQHF.

This clonotype was seen more than once but under ten times. V and J are TRBV29-1 and TRBJ1-1, with TRBD1 identical over 10 bases. This CDR3 has 14 residues. The germline CDR1 and CDR2 sequences are SQVTM and ANQGSEA. V was clipped by 6 bases and J by 1 base; unmatched bases: 5. The chain's CDR3 is CSVGQGEWNTEAFF. In nucleotides, the CDR3 is TGCAGCGTCGGACAGGGGGAGTGGAACACTGAAGCTTTCTTT.

This clonotype was observed at least ten times. CDR3 sequence (DNA): TGTGCCAGCAGTCACCGTGGACAGGCTCCCTGCCCGAACACCGGGGAGCTGTTTTTT. Its translation: CASSHRGQAPCPNTGELFF. The rearrangement links TRBV6-8 to TRBJ2-2; 7 bases are a match to TRBD1. Trimming removed 5 bases from V and 0 bases from J; junction bases left unmatched: 15. In germline, CDR1 is MNHGY, CDR2 SAAAGT. This CDR3 is built from 19 residues.

This clonotype was detected many times. The J gene is TRBJ1-1, the V gene TRBV5-1; TRBD1 aligns across 7 bases. The CDR3 contains 15 residues. The V segment lost 4 bases and the J segment 3 bases; nucleotides outside the gene matches: 9. Per the germline V gene, CDR1 is SGHRS and CDR2 is YFSETQ. The CDR3 region has the DNA TGCGCCAGCAGCCCAGAGACAGGGCTGGACACTGAAGCTTTCTTT. It yields the protein CASSPETGLDTEAFF.

The rearrangement links TRBV12-3 or TRBV12-4 to TRBJ1-1; TRBD1 is a possible D gene (5 bases). Trimming removed 2 bases from V and 0 bases from J, with 10 bases in between. The CDR3 contains 15 residues. As DNA, the CDR3 is TGTGCCAGCAGTTTACCGACAGTAATGAACACTGAAGCTTTCTTT. Translated: CASSLPTVMNTEAFF.

This clonotype has at least ten counts. The rearrangement uses TRBV2 and TRBJ2-5; 9 bases fit TRBD1. The CDR3 has 15 residues. J lost 4 bases, V lost 3 bases, and 6 bases had no gene match. Germline assignment: CDR1 SNHLY and CDR2 FYNNEI. CDR3 region: CASSEEQGATETQYF. The DNA of the CDR3 is TGTGCCAGCAGTGAGGAACAGGGGGCCACAGAGACCCAGTACTTC.

J is TRBJ2-3 and V is TRBV3-1; possibly TRBD2 for D (5 bases). V was pared by 1 base and J by 4 bases, with 12 bases between. The CDR3 has 15 residues. Germline lookup yields CDR1 LGHDT and CDR2 YNNKEL (reference sequence). The CDR3 DNA reads as TGTGCCAGCAGCCAAGGTGTACTAGGATCAGATACGCAGTATTTT. The encoded protein is CASSQGVLGSDTQYF.

This clonotype was picked up many times. This chain joins TRBV12-3 or TRBV12-4 and TRBJ2-1; D gene ambiguous. The CDR3 is 15 amino acids. Trimming left V 1 base short and J 5 bases short, with 12 bases between. The CDR3 DNA reads as TGTGCCAGCAGTTTAGGAACCCCCCGCCACAATGAGCAGTTCTTC. It codes for CASSLGTPRHNEQFF.

The J gene is TRBJ2-4, the V gene TRBV12-5; possibly TRBD2 for D (7 bases). Trimming stripped 0 bases from V and 4 bases from J, with 16 bases between. CDR1 is LGHNT and CDR2 is FRNRAP in the germline V gene. The CDR3 runs 17 residues. CDR3 sequence reads: CASGLVLGGGGKNIQYF. CDR3 coding DNA: TGTGCTAGTGGTTTGGTACTAGGGGGGGGAGGAAAAAACATTCAGTACTTC.

The gene calls are TRBV10-3 and TRBJ1-1; D perhaps matches TRBD1 (5 bases). The V and J ends lost 2 bases and 5 bases respectively, with 12 bases between them. This CDR3 comprises 14 residues. The V gene's germline CDR1 is ENHRY and CDR2 SYGVKD. The CDR3 nucleotides are TGTGCCATCAGTGAGATCGCAGGGAGGACTGAAGCTTTCTTT. Amino acids: CAISEIAGRTEAFF.

The rearrangement joins TRBV3-1 to TRBJ2-5, with D unresolved. Germline V gives CDR1 LGHDT, CDR2 YNNKEL (reference sequence). The CDR3 has 14 residues. Trimming cost V 2 bases and J 0 bases, with 7 bases left between them. CDR3 nucleotide sequence: TGTGCCAGCAGCCAATGGACGGACCAAGAGACCCAGTACTTC. This encodes CASSQWTDQETQYF.

The V and J genes are TRBV12-3 or TRBV12-4 and TRBJ1-4; D is uncertain. This CDR3 is built from 16 residues. Trimming took off 7 bases at V and 5 bases at J, with 20 bases between the two ends. Here the CDR3 DNA reads TGTGCCAGCACCGATACTGGGGAGAGCCAGAATGAAAAACTGTTTTTT. Its protein product is CASTDTGESQNEKLFF.